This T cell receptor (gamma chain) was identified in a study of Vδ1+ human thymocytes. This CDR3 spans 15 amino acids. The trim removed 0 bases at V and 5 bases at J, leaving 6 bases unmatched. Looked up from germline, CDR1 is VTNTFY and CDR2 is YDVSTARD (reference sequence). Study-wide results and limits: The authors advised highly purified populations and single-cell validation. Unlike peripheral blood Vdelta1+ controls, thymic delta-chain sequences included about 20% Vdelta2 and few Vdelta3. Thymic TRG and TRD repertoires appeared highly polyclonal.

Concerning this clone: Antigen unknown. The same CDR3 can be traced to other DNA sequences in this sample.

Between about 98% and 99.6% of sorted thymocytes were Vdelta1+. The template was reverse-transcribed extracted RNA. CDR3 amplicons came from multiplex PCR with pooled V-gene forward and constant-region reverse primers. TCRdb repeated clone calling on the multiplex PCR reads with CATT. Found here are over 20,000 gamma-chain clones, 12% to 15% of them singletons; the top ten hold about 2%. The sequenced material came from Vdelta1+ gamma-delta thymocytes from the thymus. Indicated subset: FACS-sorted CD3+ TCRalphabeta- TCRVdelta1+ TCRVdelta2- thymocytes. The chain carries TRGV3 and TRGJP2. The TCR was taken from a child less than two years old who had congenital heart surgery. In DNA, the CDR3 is TGTGCCACCTGGGACAGGCCGGGCAGTGATTGGATCAAGACGTTT. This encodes CATWDRPGSDWIKTF.